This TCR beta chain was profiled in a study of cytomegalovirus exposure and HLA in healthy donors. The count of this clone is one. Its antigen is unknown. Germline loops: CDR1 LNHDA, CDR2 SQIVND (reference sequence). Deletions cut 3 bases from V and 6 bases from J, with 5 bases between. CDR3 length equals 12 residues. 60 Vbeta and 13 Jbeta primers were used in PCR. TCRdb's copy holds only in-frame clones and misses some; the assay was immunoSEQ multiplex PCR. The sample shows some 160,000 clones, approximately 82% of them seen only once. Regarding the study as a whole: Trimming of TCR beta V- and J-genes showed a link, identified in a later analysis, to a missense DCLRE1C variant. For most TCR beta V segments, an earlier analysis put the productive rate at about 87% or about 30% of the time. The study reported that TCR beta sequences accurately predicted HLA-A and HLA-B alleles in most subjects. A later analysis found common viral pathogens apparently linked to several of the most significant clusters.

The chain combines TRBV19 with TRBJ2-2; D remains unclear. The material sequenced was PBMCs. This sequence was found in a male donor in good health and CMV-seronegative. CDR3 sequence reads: CASSINPGELFF. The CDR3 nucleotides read TGTGCCAGTAGTATTAATCCCGGGGAGCTGTTTTTT.